This section outlines one TCR beta chain sequence together with its context. Its antigen remains unidentified. This sample is part of a study of untreated major depressive disorder. The CDR3 sequence is 11 residues long. The germline CDR1 and CDR2 sequences are DFQATT and SNEGSKA (reference sequence). The germline V and J ends were trimmed by 3 bases and 7 bases, with 10 bases remaining between them. Method: immunoSEQ multiplex PCR; TCRdb's copy keeps in-frame clones and lacks some. The data hold under 30,000 clones, with 91% observed a single time. General study findings and limits: Compared with controls, depressed patients showed more TRBV05-01 (Vbeta 5.1) usage in CD4+ T cells. Sequencing showed nonsignificant TRBV25-01 and TRBV02-01 differences matching flow cytometry. Three preselected Vbeta families were the sole sequencing comparisons.

Patients were free of psychiatric medication for at least 8 weeks. Sequencing was performed on CD4+ T cells from PBMCs. The chain uses TRBV20-1 and TRBJ2-7; D unresolved. The source is a woman aged 30 to 39 with major depressive disorder. The CDR3 bases are TGCAGTGCTAGTGGCGTCTTGGAGCAGTACTTC. Its translation is CSASGVLEQYF.